This record looks at one TCR beta chain sequence and its context. With the 5' RACE reads reprocessed, TCRdb shows one record per CDR3 protein and no DNA. The data show about 460,000 distinct CDR3 sequences, and the top ten clones hold more than 1.4%. This entry is derived from a study of T cells expressing NK-cell markers. Germline V gives CDR1 SGHRS, CDR2 YFSETQ. The CDR3 runs 15 residues. This clonotype was obtained from a woman between 50 and 59 years old in good health. V is TRBV5-1 and J is TRBJ2-7; TCRdb gives TRBD2 as the D gene, but with no DNA this cannot be confirmed. Sequenced sample: blood T cells: a sorted CD56 or NKG2C T cell subset, CD4+ or CD8+ T cells, or bulk PBMC T cells (not recorded which). The CDR3 sequence: CASSLITGTGHEQYF.